This is a list of T cell receptor beta chains from one sample in a study of blood T cell repertoires in COVID-19. Profiled with immunoSEQ multiplex PCR; TCRdb holds only in-frame clones, not every one. The repertoire holds approximately 460,000 clones, roughly 89% seen once, with 0.7% to 1% in the top ten. Sequenced sample: peripheral blood. The source is a man aged 18 to 29 with COVID-19, enrolled during active disease. CDR3s include the opening cysteine and the closing phenylalanine or tryptophan. The order of the fields is D gene, CDR3 length, J gene, clone size, V gene, CDR3 protein, CDR3 DNA. A D gene is named only where the DNA matches it firmly. Rows may omit the clone size; those that give it use once, few, many or a size class.

D: .; length: 15; J: TRBJ1-6; size: .; V: TRBV7-6; CDR3: CASSQNRQANSPLHF; DNA: TGTGCCAGCAGCCAGAACCGACAGGCAAATTCACCCCTCCACTTT
D: TRBD1; length: 15; J: TRBJ2-5; size: .; V: TRBV7-6; CDR3: CASSPPTGARETQYF; DNA: TGTGCCAGCAGCCCGCCTACAGGGGCGAGGGAGACCCAGTACTTC
D: TRBD1; length: 18; J: TRBJ1-6; size: .; V: TRBV27; CDR3: CASSQGQLSSSYNSPLHF; DNA: TGTGCCAGCAGTCAGGGACAGCTCTCCAGCTCCTATAATTCACCCCTCCACTTT
D: .; length: 13; J: TRBJ1-1; size: .; V: TRBV6-4; CDR3: CASSFGESTEAFF; DNA: TGTGCCAGCAGTTTCGGGGAGAGCACTGAAGCTTTCTTT
D: .; length: 15; J: TRBJ1-1; size: .; V: TRBV6-5; CDR3: CANSYRIGGATEAFF; DNA: TGTGCCAACAGTTACCGGATAGGAGGGGCTACTGAAGCTTTCTTT
D: TRBD2; length: 16; J: TRBJ2-1; size: .; V: TRBV24-1; CDR3: CATSDLGTSGYNEQFF; DNA: TGTGCCACCAGTGATTTAGGGACTAGCGGCTACAATGAGCAGTTCTTC
D: TRBD2; length: 16; J: TRBJ2-1; size: .; V: TRBV19; CDR3: CASTTLTSGGYNEQFF; DNA: TGTGCCAGTACAACCCTGACTAGCGGGGGGTACAATGAGCAGTTCTTC
D: .; length: 16; J: TRBJ2-3; size: .; V: TRBV7-6; CDR3: CASSLQGAGMTDTQYF; DNA: TGTGCCAGCAGCTTACAAGGGGCAGGGATGACAGATACGCAGTATTTT
D: .; length: 15; J: TRBJ1-2; size: .; V: TRBV5-4; CDR3: CASSLYDRIYYGYTF; DNA: TGTGCCAGCAGCTTGTACGACAGGATCTACTATGGCTACACCTTC
D: TRBD2; length: 15; J: TRBJ2-7; size: few; V: TRBV30; CDR3: CAWSGPSGIPYEQYF; DNA: TGTGCCTGGAGTGGTCCTAGCGGGATACCCTACGAGCAGTACTTC
D: .; length: 14; J: TRBJ2-5; size: .; V: TRBV24-1; CDR3: CATSPPRGEETQYF; DNA: TGTGCCACCAGTCCGCCGCGGGGCGAGGAGACCCAGTACTTC
D: .; length: 15; J: TRBJ1-2; size: .; V: TRBV19; CDR3: CASSIAPTGLYGYTF; DNA: TGTGCCAGTAGTATAGCTCCGACAGGTCTCTATGGCTACACCTTC
D: TRBD2; length: 15; J: TRBJ2-1; size: .; V: TRBV6-4; CDR3: CASSKGTSGSAEQFF; DNA: TGTGCCAGCTCGAAAGGGACTAGCGGGAGTGCTGAGCAGTTCTTC
D: TRBD1; length: 18; J: TRBJ2-6; size: .; V: TRBV4-1; CDR3: CASSQPGQGVSGANVLTF; DNA: TGCGCCAGCAGCCAACCGGGACAGGGGGTATCTGGGGCCAACGTCCTGACTTTC
D: TRBD2; length: 19; J: TRBJ2-7; size: .; V: TRBV10-1; CDR3: CASSPGTSGRSPNSYEQYF; DNA: TGCGCCAGCAGTCCTGGGACTAGCGGGAGAAGCCCAAACTCCTACGAGCAGTACTTC
D: TRBD1; length: 17; J: TRBJ1-6; size: .; V: TRBV16; CDR3: CASSQAVGTGGGSPLHF; DNA: TGTGCCAGCAGCCAGGCCGTCGGGACAGGGGGAGGTTCACCCCTCCACTTT
D: .; length: 13; J: TRBJ1-1; size: .; V: TRBV27; CDR3: CASSLAGNTEAFF; DNA: TGTGCCAGCAGTTTAGCGGGGAACACTGAAGCTTTCTTT
D: TRBD2; length: 13; J: TRBJ2-7; size: .; V: TRBV6-1; CDR3: CAGSEAGPYEQYF; DNA: TGTGCCGGCAGTGAAGCGGGGCCCTACGAGCAGTACTTC
D: TRBD1; length: 17; J: TRBJ2-3; size: few; V: TRBV10-3; CDR3: CAISESWTGEFGDTQYF; DNA: TGTGCCATCAGTGAGTCCTGGACAGGGGAATTTGGGGATACGCAGTATTTT
D: TRBD1; length: 18; J: TRBJ1-2; size: .; V: TRBV5-6; CDR3: CASSFMLLRDRGFHGYTF; DNA: TGTGCCAGCAGCTTTATGCTTCTCCGGGACAGGGGGTTTCATGGCTACACCTTC
D: .; length: 13; J: TRBJ1-2; size: .; V: TRBV30; CDR3: CAWLTGFNYGYTF; DNA: TGTGCCTGGTTGACAGGTTTTAACTATGGCTACACCTTC
D: TRBD1; length: 20; J: TRBJ1-6; size: .; V: TRBV5-4; CDR3: CASSPPPTGGAKGGNSPLHF; DNA: TGTGCCAGCAGCCCACCCCCAACAGGGGGCGCTAAGGGGGGTAATTCACCCCTCCACTTT
D: .; length: 12; J: TRBJ1-5; size: .; V: TRBV30; CDR3: CASDTRNQPQHF; DNA: TGTGCCTCGGACACCCGTAATCAGCCCCAGCATTTT
D: TRBD2; length: 16; J: TRBJ2-3; size: .; V: TRBV24-1; CDR3: CATSAPGLAGADTQYF; DNA: TGTGCCACCAGTGCCCCGGGACTAGCGGGAGCGGATACGCAGTATTTT
D: TRBD2; length: 15; J: TRBJ2-5; size: .; V: TRBV2; CDR3: CASRSTSGWKETQYF; DNA: TGTGCCAGCAGGTCGACTAGCGGGTGGAAAGAGACCCAGTACTTC
D: .; length: 16; J: TRBJ1-1; size: .; V: TRBV18; CDR3: CASSPPAGTKLSAAFF; DNA: TGTGCCAGCTCACCACCTGCTGGGACAAAACTTTCAGCGGCTTTCTTT
D: .; length: 15; J: TRBJ1-1; size: .; V: TRBV7-3; CDR3: CASSLPGRGNTEAFF; DNA: TGTGCCAGCAGCTTGCCCGGCAGGGGGAACACTGAAGCTTTCTTT